This T cell receptor beta chain comes out of a study of blood T cell repertoires in COVID-19 (dated by TCRdb to about 2020). Background on the whole study: Samples covering the acute and convalescent phases of COVID-19 were provided by collaborators in the United States, Italy and Spain. The material from the prospective study consisted of cDNA or gDNA derived from T cells, B-cell-depleted T cells, or PBMCs. Deeply sampled blood TCRbeta repertoires from subjects exposed to, actively infected with, or recovered from COVID-19 were included in the dataset. The repertoires were made available in a free public database intended to serve as a resource for research on the immune response to SARS-CoV-2. Samples came from the ongoing ImmuneRACE study (first 160 participants) plus 1,254 subjects from 6 global collaborators. Sample metadata almost always included a de-identified subject ID, COVID-19 status, age in years and sex. Where available, HLA class I and class II types were obtained from metadata supplied by the sample provider rather than from assay-based typing.

One collaborating source in Seattle enrolled patients during active infection and followed them longitudinally through the course of disease. Whole blood was collected in K2EDTA tubes by collaborating institutions according to the institutions' own protocols. For TCRbeta analysis, collaborator samples were shipped as frozen whole blood, as isolated PBMCs, or as DNA extracted from either sample type. TCRbeta CDR3 regions were amplified from genomic DNA using the immunoSEQ Assay, a bias-controlled multiplex PCR. As for how the authors treated the data: The number of nucleated cells in each sample was estimated by amplification of reference gene primers within the assay. To quantify the absolute abundance of each unique TCRbeta CDR3 rearrangement, sequence reads were collapsed and filtered. For each sample, productive Simpson clonality was calculated as the square root of Simpson's diversity index across productive rearrangements. TCRdb retrieved this table from immuneACCESS and kept in-frame rearrangements only. Not all clones are present; in checked studies, unresolved V genes account for under half, and no reason is known for the remainder. The DNA gave D and trimming, while V, J and clone size come from that table. For this sample the table gives some 450,000 clones, of which around nine tenths were detected only once. In total, the top ten clones hold approximately 0.92% of the sample.

Points the paper makes about the study in general: The amount of clinical and demographic metadata varied by source and participant and was provided uncurated.

Points on this clone: Its antigen is still unknown. The sample holds no much larger clone one base away, and base qualities are not on file.

Sequencing was done on a sample of peripheral blood. The receptor was derived from a young man with COVID-19, enrolled during active disease.

The base sequence is TGTGCCAGCAGCCCAACAGGGGGCGATACCTACGAGCAGTACTTC. It translates to CASSPTGGDTYEQYF. This chain is built from TRBV9 and TRBJ2-7, with TRBD1 matching 9 junction bases. Measured from the cysteine to the phenylalanine, the CDR3 is 15 residues long. Just CDR3 DNA is preserved here, 45 bases in frame from base 1. CDR1 and CDR2 are drawn from the germline V gene: SGDLS, YYNGEE. Germline trimming: 4 bases from V, 2 bases from J; junction bases outside gene matches: 7.